One sample yielded the 27 T cell receptor beta chains listed below, sequenced in a study of a mutant IDH1 vaccine in newly diagnosed glioma. As for time point: week 47, end of study. A 20-mer mutant IDH1 peptide at 300 ug was injected subcutaneously with topical imiquimod. Antigens of these TCRs are unknown. Produced via immunoSEQ multiplex PCR; TCRdb's table is partial and in-frame only. The sample holds 56,000 or so clones, around three quarters seen once. Here the sequenced sample was PBMCs, taken from a glioma patient whose treatment included an IDH1 peptide vaccine. Receptor source: a man in his fifties or sixties with glioma.

This rearrangement joins TRBV6-5 to TRBJ1-5, with TRBD1 matching over 7 bases. The germline V gene has CDR1 MNHEY and CDR2 SVGAGI. The CDR3 loop spans 13 amino acids. J gave up 4 bases and V 4 bases, and 1 base lay outside the gene matches. The chain's CDR3 is CASSSRGNQPQHF. The CDR3 bases are TGTGCCAGCAGTTCCAGGGGGAATCAGCCCCAGCATTTT.

V usage is TRBV30 and J usage is TRBJ2-5, with TRBD2 identical over 8 bases. The CDR3 is 15 amino acids. V dropped 0 bases and J dropped 3; count of bases not matched to a gene: 6. CDR1 is GTSNPN, CDR2 SVGIG, per germline (reference sequence). The CDR3 nucleotides read TGTGCCTGGAGTGTAGGGCGGGGGGCTAAAGAGACCCAGTACTTC. Translated: CAWSVGRGAKETQYF.

V gene TRBV6-1 combines with J gene TRBJ1-1; TRBD1 agrees at 7 bases. The V gene end was trimmed by 0 bases and the J gene end by 8 bases; junction bases not matched to a gene: 9. Per germline, CDR1 MNHNS and CDR2 SASEGT. CDR3 size: 15 residues. The CDR3, as DNA: TGTGCCAGCAGTGAAGCCCCATATGGGACAGAAGAAGCTTTCTTT. Translation gives CASSEAPYGTEEAFF.

The CDR3 region is CASSYSMSSLYEQYF. The CDR3 nucleotides are TGTGCCAGCAGTTACTCGATGTCGTCGCTCTACGAGCAGTACTTC. This chain connects TRBV6-5 to TRBJ2-7; D is unresolved. The CDR3 extends over 15 amino acids. V was pared by 0 bases and J by 3 bases, with 12 bases between. Germline loops: CDR1 MNHEY, CDR2 SVGAGI.

The table lists this clone with a count of one. V and J are TRBV19 and TRBJ1-1, with D perhaps matching TRBD1 (5 bases). Trimming took 9 bases from V and 0 from J, leaving 11 bases between them. Germline V gives CDR1 LNHDA, CDR2 SQIVND (reference sequence). CDR3 size: 13 residues. DNA for the CDR3: TGTGCCAGCCGGGACGGCTTGAACACTGAAGCTTTCTTT. It encodes CASRDGLNTEAFF.

Only a few counts were recorded for this clone. This chain links TRBV19 with TRBJ2-7, with TRBD1 as a possible D gene (5 bases). The CDR3 loop spans 14 amino acids. Germline V lookup: CDR1 LNHDA, CDR2 SQIVND (reference sequence). V was cut by 5 bases and J by 3 bases, with 14 bases left in between. CDR3 nucleotides: TGTGCCAGTAGTGGGGCTGGACGCCGCTACGAGCAGTACTTC. Its protein product is CASSGAGRRYEQYF.

J is TRBJ2-4 and V is TRBV4-2; no clear D gene. The CDR3 runs to 15 residues. Trimming removed 0 bases from V and 0 bases from J, with 6 bases in between. Germline V gene sequence: CDR1 LGHNA, CDR2 YNFKEQ. In DNA, the CDR3 is TGTGCCAGCAGCCAAGAGTATACAGCCAAAAACATTCAGTACTTC. Its translation is CASSQEYTAKNIQYF.

The rearrangement joins TRBV9 to TRBJ2-7; D tentatively reads TRBD1 or TRBD2 (5 bases each). The CDR3 has 14 residues. The V end was cut by 0 bases, the J end by 6 bases, with 13 bases between. The germline gives CDR1 SGDLS, CDR2 YYNGEE. In nucleotides, the CDR3 is TGTGCCAGCAGCGTAGACGGACTTGGGGGCGAGCAGTACTTC. Translating gives CASSVDGLGGEQYF.

In nucleotides, the CDR3 is TGTGCCAGCAGCTTAAAAGATACGCAGTATTTT. The encoded protein is CASSLKDTQYF. This rearrangement joins TRBV11-1 to TRBJ2-3, with D hard to call. CDR1 and CDR2 (germline): SGHAT, FQDESV (reference sequence). The CDR3 extends over 11 amino acids. V gave up 2 bases and J gave up 5 bases, with 2 bases separating them.

The rearrangement uses TRBV7-2 and TRBJ2-1; D perhaps matches TRBD2 (6 bases). The CDR3 is 12 residues long. V was cut by 4 bases and J by 7 bases, with 8 bases left in between. Germline V gene sequence: CDR1 SGHTA, CDR2 FQGNSA. CDR3 sequence: CASSSGRNEQFF. The CDR3 DNA sequence: TGTGCCAGCAGCTCAGGGAGGAATGAGCAGTTCTTC.

Written as DNA, the CDR3 is TGTGCCAGCAGATATACAGGGCACTATGGCTACACCTTC. Amino acid sequence: CASRYTGHYGYTF. This chain connects TRBV27 to TRBJ1-2, with D maybe TRBD1 (6 bases). There are 13 residues in the CDR3. V shed 6 bases and J shed 3 bases, with 11 bases lying between them. The germline gives CDR1 MNHEY, CDR2 SMNVEV (reference sequence).

The J gene is TRBJ2-7, the V gene TRBV18; D not certain. Looked up from germline, CDR1 is KGHSH and CDR2 is LQKENI. CDR3 size: 15 residues. The V gene lost 3 bases and the J gene lost 1 base, with 13 bases spanning the gap. The CDR3 DNA reads TGTGCCAGCTCACCGTCCCGGACCGATTCCTACGAGCAGTACTTC. Translation gives CASSPSRTDSYEQYF.

CDR3 in amino acids: CASSQDLAFQETQYF. CDR3 coding DNA: TGCGCCAGCAGCCAAGATCTGGCCTTCCAAGAGACCCAGTACTTC. V is TRBV4-1 and J is TRBJ2-5; D is ambiguous. V lost 0 bases and J 1 base, leaving 9 bases between the germline ends. This CDR3 region has 15 residues. CDR1 and CDR2 (germline): MGHRA, YSYEKL.

This clone has only one observation. The chain links TRBV7-8 to TRBJ2-2; D gene ambiguous. The CDR3 spans 14 residues. The V gene lost 8 bases and the J gene lost 0 bases, with 10 bases spanning the gap. Per the germline V gene, CDR1 is SGHVS and CDR2 is FQNEAQ. The CDR3 DNA follows: TGTGCCAGCCTGGCGCGCGCGAACACCGGGGAGCTGTTTTTT. This encodes CASLARANTGELFF.

The chain is built from TRBV6-6 and TRBJ2-5; 10 bases fit TRBD2. CDR1 is MNHNY and CDR2 is SVGAGI in the germline V gene (reference sequence). This CDR3 spans 16 amino acids. Germline trimming cut 6 bases from V and 3 bases from J; bases unmatched to any gene: 10. CDR3 protein: CASRPAAGGGKETQYF. Here the CDR3 DNA reads TGTGCCAGCAGGCCCGCAGCGGGGGGGGGAAAAGAGACCCAGTACTTC.

V usage is TRBV4-1 and J usage is TRBJ2-1; 7 bases line up with TRBD1. This CDR3 contains 14 residues. V shed 4 bases and J 7 bases; nucleotides not matched to a gene: 7. CDR1 MGHRA and CDR2 YSYEKL come from the germline V gene. CDR3 sequence (DNA): TGCGCCAGCAGCCTACCGGGACAGAGAAATGAGCAGTTCTTC. Its translation: CASSLPGQRNEQFF.

This clone appeared a few times. V usage is TRBV19 and J usage is TRBJ1-6; D is unclear. The V end was cut by 4 bases, the J end by 3 bases, with 16 bases between. Germline CDR1 and CDR2: LNHDA and SQIVND (reference sequence). This CDR3 is built from 17 residues. The CDR3 reads CASSTQAASIYNSPLHF. The DNA for the CDR3 is TGTGCCAGTAGTACCCAGGCTGCTTCCATCTATAATTCACCCCTCCACTTT.

The V and J genes are TRBV2 and TRBJ2-7, with D possibly being TRBD2 (6 bases). The CDR3 sequence is 15 residues long. CDR1 is SNHLY, CDR2 FYNNEI, per germline. V lost 3 bases, J lost 4 bases, and 16 bases lay in between. The CDR3, as DNA: TGTGCCAGCAGTGATAGCGCGGGGCTGACGTACGAGCAGTACTTC. Amino acids: CASSDSAGLTYEQYF.

This clone was seen a handful of times. The V gene is TRBV5-4, the J gene TRBJ2-3; 9 bases are a match to TRBD2. Germline V CDR1 and CDR2: SGHNT, YYREEE (reference sequence). With 0 bases clipped from V and 5 bases from J, the junction kept 1 base outside the gene matches. The CDR3 loop spans 14 amino acids. The CDR3 DNA reads as TGTGCCAGCAGCTTGGGCGGGGGGGGAGATACGCAGTATTTT. It is translated as CASSLGGGGDTQYF.

This clone has a handful of counts. The chain couples TRBV5-6 to TRBJ1-5, with 9 positions matching TRBD1. This CDR3 is 15 amino acids long. Germline trimming cut 0 bases from V and 3 bases from J; bases unmatched to any gene: 1. Germline V CDR1 and CDR2: SGHDT, YYEEEE. CDR3 DNA: TGTGCCAGCAGCTTGGGGGACAGGGCCAATCAGCCCCAGCATTTT. Encoded protein: CASSLGDRANQPQHF. The whole variable domain, filled in from reference TRBV5-6 and TRBJ1-5, reads DAGVTQSPTHLIKTRGQQVTLRCSPKSGHDTVSWYQQALGQGPQFIFQYYEEEERQRGNFPDRFSGHQFPNYSSELNVNALLLGDSALYLCASSLGDRANQPQHFGDGTRLSIL.

The chain has TRBV19 and TRBJ1-2; TRBD1 is a possible D gene (6 bases). The CDR3 loop spans 14 amino acids. Germline values: CDR1 LNHDA, CDR2 SQIVND (reference sequence). Trimming took 8 bases from V and 0 from J, leaving 13 bases between them. The CDR3 nucleotides are TGTGCCAGTGCCACTGACAGGACTAACTATGGCTACACCTTC. Translation gives CASATDRTNYGYTF.

The rearrangement joins TRBV13 to TRBJ2-7; 8 nucleotides line up with TRBD1. V was clipped by 4 bases and J by 4 bases; unmatched bases: 9. CDR1 and CDR2 from the germline V gene are PRHDT and FYEKMQ (reference sequence). CDR3 size: 15 residues. CDR3 DNA: TGTGCCAGCAGCTCTTCTCGACAGGGGTCATACGAGCAGTACTTC. Amino acid sequence: CASSSSRQGSYEQYF.

The chain is built from TRBV5-5 and TRBJ1-5; D gene uncertain. Germline CDR1 is SGHKS and CDR2 is YYEKEE (reference sequence). The CDR3 consists of 16 residues. V was shortened by 0 bases and J by 3 bases, with 13 bases between the two germline ends. This CDR3 reads CASSLGGRVDNQPQHF. DNA for the CDR3: TGTGCCAGCAGCTTGGGAGGGAGGGTGGACAATCAGCCCCAGCATTTT.

The CDR3 here is CASSYSGAFEAFF. The DNA of the CDR3 is TGTGCCAGCAGTTACTCGGGGGCTTTTGAAGCTTTCTTT. This sequence joins TRBV6-5 and TRBJ1-1; D is possibly TRBD1 (6 bases). The CDR3 contains 13 residues. The germline V gene encodes CDR1 MNHEY and CDR2 SVGAGI. With 0 bases removed from V and 7 bases from J, the gap between germline ends came to 9 bases.

The chain is built from TRBV6-6 and TRBJ1-2; D perhaps matches TRBD1 (5 bases). This CDR3 is 14 amino acids long. The ends were cut back, 2 bases at V and 4 bases at J, with 11 bases in the middle. Germline V gives CDR1 MNHNY, CDR2 SVGAGI (reference sequence). CDR3 DNA sequence: TGTGCCAGCAGTTACGGGGGGTTACCCTATGGCTACACCTTC. Amino acids: CASSYGGLPYGYTF.

This rearrangement joins TRBV19 to TRBJ1-2; 10 nucleotides align to TRBD1. This CDR3 is built from 15 residues. Germline CDR1 and CDR2: LNHDA and SQIVND (reference sequence). J lost 4 bases, V lost 9 bases, and 11 bases had no gene match. The CDR3 loop is CASHLAGTGVYGYTF. For the CDR3, the DNA is TGTGCCAGCCACCTCGCCGGGACAGGGGTCTATGGCTACACCTTC.

This clone was observed a few times. The chain has TRBV30 and TRBJ2-7; 8 bases map to TRBD1. From germline, CDR1 is GTSNPN and CDR2 SVGIG (reference sequence). V lost 5 bases, J lost 0 bases, and 3 bases stayed unmatched. The CDR3 loop spans 13 amino acids. CDR3 loop: CAWDRGSSYEQYF. The CDR3 DNA reads TGTGCCTGGGACAGGGGTAGCTCCTACGAGCAGTACTTC.